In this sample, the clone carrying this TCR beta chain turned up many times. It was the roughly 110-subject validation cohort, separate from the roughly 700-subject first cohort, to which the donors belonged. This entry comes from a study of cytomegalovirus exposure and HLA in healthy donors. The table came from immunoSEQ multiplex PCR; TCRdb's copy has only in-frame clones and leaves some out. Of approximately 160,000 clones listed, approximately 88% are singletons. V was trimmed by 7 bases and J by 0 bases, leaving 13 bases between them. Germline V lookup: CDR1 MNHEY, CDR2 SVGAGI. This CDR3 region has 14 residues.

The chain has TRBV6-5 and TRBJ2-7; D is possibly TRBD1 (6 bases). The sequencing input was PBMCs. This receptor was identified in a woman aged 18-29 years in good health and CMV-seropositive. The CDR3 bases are TGTGCCAGCAAAGAGGACAGAGCCTCCTACGAGCAGTACTTC. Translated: CASKEDRASYEQYF.